The clone carrying this T cell receptor (beta chain) was picked up many times. Its antigen is undetermined. RNA transcripts served as the template for amplifying TCR beta CDR3 regions. The study used the HTBI primer set for a first-round RT-PCR of the TCR CDR3. In TCRdb, the multiplex PCR reads were re-called with MiXCR into one record per CDR3 protein. The sample includes 460,000 or so distinct CDR3 sequences, roughly an eighth seen only once; the top ten take over 15%. Out of approximately 10 ml of fresh peripheral blood came the PBMCs. Germline CDR1 is LGHNT and CDR2 is FRNRAP. This CDR3 comprises 14 residues. V was cut by 6 bases and J by 1 base, with 12 bases left in between. The data were obtained in a study of T cells in Graves' hyperthyroidism and ophthalmopathy. Study-wide results and caveats: Expanded thyroid clonotypes (above 0.001) were mostly also found in blood.

The chain links TRBV12-5 to TRBJ1-1, with unresolved D. The TCR originated in a woman younger than 30 with Graves' hyperthyroidism. The sequencing input was blood. CDR3 region: CASGPLSGNTEAFF. CDR3 coding DNA: TGTGCTAGTGGCCCCTTGAGCGGGAACACTGAAGCTTTCTTT.